Listed below are T cell receptor beta chains from one sample, sequenced in a study of blood T cell repertoires in COVID-19. Measured with immunoSEQ multiplex PCR; TCRdb has only the in-frame clones, and not every one. Among about 400,000 clones listed, under 90% were seen once. Sequencing used PBMCs or T cells enriched from blood (not recorded which). The receptors stem from a woman younger than 45 who had recovered from COVID-19. The CDR3 runs from the conserved cysteine through the conserved F or W. Each record gives: clone size, V gene, D gene, J gene, CDR3 length, CDR3 DNA, CDR3 protein. A D gene is named only where the DNA matches it firmly. Clone size is stated in some rows and not others, as once, few, many or a class when expanded.

.	TRBV30	.	TRBJ1-1	15	TGTGCCTGGGTGGACAAAGTACAAGTGAACACTGAAGCTTTCTTT	CAWVDKVQVNTEAFF
.	TRBV5-4	.	TRBJ2-2	13	TGTGCCAGCAGCTTGGGTCGGTCCGGGGAGCTGTTTTTT	CASSLGRSGELFF
once	TRBV24-1	TRBD1	TRBJ1-1	14	TGTGCCACCAGTTTCGGACAGGGGAACACTGAAGCTTTCTTT	CATSFGQGNTEAFF
.	TRBV29-1	.	TRBJ1-1	17	TGCAGCGTTGAAGATCGATTTTGGGGGCTCTTGAACACTGAAGCTTTCTTT	CSVEDRFWGLLNTEAFF
.	TRBV6-5	.	TRBJ1-2	12	TGTGCCAGCAGGGGTCCGGGCTATGGCTACACCTTC	CASRGPGYGYTF
few	TRBV12-3/TRBV12-4	.	TRBJ2-1	11	TGTGCCAGCAGTTCGTTTCTAGAGCAGTTCTTC	CASSSFLEQFF
.	TRBV2	TRBD1	TRBJ2-7	14	TGTGCCAGCGGCCTGGACAGGTCGTCCTACGAGCAGTACTTC	CASGLDRSSYEQYF
.	TRBV5-6	.	TRBJ2-3	14	TGTGCCAGCAGCCCCGCTAGCGCCGCAGATACGCAGTATTTT	CASSPASAADTQYF
once	TRBV18	TRBD1	TRBJ2-2	14	TGTGCCAGCTCACAACGACAGGGGGCCGGTGGGCTGTTTTTT	CASSQRQGAGGLFF
once	TRBV6-5	TRBD2	TRBJ2-1	15	TGTGCCAGCAGTACACTAGCGGGAGCCTACAATGAGCAGTTCTTC	CASSTLAGAYNEQFF
.	TRBV3-1/TRBV3-2	TRBD2	TRBJ2-7	17	TGTGCCAGCAGCCAAGGGGCTAGCGGGAGGTTTCCCTACGAGCAGTACTTC	CASSQGASGRFPYEQYF
.	TRBV2	.	TRBJ1-2	13	TGTGCCAGCAGTGAGGAACAGGGCTGGGGCTACACCTTC	CASSEEQGWGYTF
.	TRBV5-4	TRBD2	TRBJ2-2	16	TGTGCCAGCAGCTTGGTTCGCGGGGGGGGCGCCGGGGAGCTGTTTTTT	CASSLVRGGGAGELFF
.	TRBV11-2	.	TRBJ1-1	13	TGTGCCAGCAGCCGTGACAGGCGCCTTTTAGCTTTCTTT	CASSRDRRLLAFF
once	TRBV6-5	.	TRBJ1-2	15	TGTGCCAGCAGTTACTCGGGACTTTACAACTATGGCTACACCTTC	CASSYSGLYNYGYTF
few	TRBV6-2/TRBV6-3	.	TRBJ1-6	15	TGTGCCAGCAGTTACGGACACGGCGAAAATTCACCCCTCCACTTT	CASSYGHGENSPLHF
.	TRBV11-2	.	TRBJ2-7	15	TGTGCCAGCAGCTTAGATGGGAGTATAGCCTCCGAGCAGTACTTC	CASSLDGSIASEQYF
.	TRBV6-2/TRBV6-3	TRBD2	TRBJ2-7	17	TGTGCCAGCAGCCCCGTAGGCGGGGGGCTAAAGGGCTACGTGCAGTACTTC	CASSPVGGGLKGYVQYF
once	TRBV10-3	.	TRBJ2-2	14	TGTGCCACCCTTTTTCGGGAGAACACCGGGGAGCTGTTTTTT	CATLFRENTGELFF
.	TRBV6-1	.	TRBJ1-1	11	TGTGCCAGCAGTGAAAACAGAGAAGCTTTCTTT	CASSENREAFF
.	TRBV7-3	.	TRBJ2-3	16	TGTGCCAGCAGCTCCGCCCCTCGTGGAGGGGAAGATACGCAGTATTTT	CASSSAPRGGEDTQYF
.	TRBV12-3/TRBV12-4	.	TRBJ2-7	13	TGTGCCAGCAGTTGGACACGGGGGTACGAGCAGTACTTC	CASSWTRGYEQYF
.	TRBV28	.	TRBJ1-2	14	TGTGCCAGCAGTCTAGCCGGGCGGTACTATGGCTACACCTTC	CASSLAGRYYGYTF
.	TRBV6-1	.	TRBJ1-2	13	TGTGCCAGCAGTGAGAACAGCTATAATGGCTACACCTTC	CASSENSYNGYTF
.	TRBV24-1	TRBD1	TRBJ2-7	15	TGTGCCACCAGTGACTCCGGACAGGGAGACTACGAGCAGTACTTC	CATSDSGQGDYEQYF
.	TRBV10-3	.	TRBJ1-5	13	TGTGCCATCAGTCCGGGAGACAATCAGCCCCAGCATTTT	CAISPGDNQPQHF
.	TRBV5-1	TRBD1	TRBJ1-3	15	TGCGCCAGCAGCTTGGATGGGGACAGGGGAGACACCATATATTTT	CASSLDGDRGDTIYF
.	TRBV7-2	TRBD2	TRBJ2-7	15	TGTGCCAGCAGCTTAGGACTAGCCGGCGCCTACGAGCAGTACTTC	CASSLGLAGAYEQYF
.	TRBV3-1/TRBV3-2	.	TRBJ1-1	12	TGTGCCAGCAGCCCGCAGGCCCCCGCGGCTTTCTTT	CASSPQAPAAFF
.	TRBV29-1	.	TRBJ1-4	13	TGCAGCGTTGAGACTATGGCAGGAGAAAAACTGTTTTTT	CSVETMAGEKLFF
.	TRBV2	TRBD1	TRBJ1-2	14	TGTGCCAGCAGTGATGGACAGGGCCTATCTGGCTACACCTTC	CASSDGQGLSGYTF
.	TRBV18	.	TRBJ1-1	14	TGTGCCAGCTCCCGAAGCGGGGGCGACGGTGAAGCTTTCTTT	CASSRSGGDGEAFF